This T cell receptor (beta chain) was recorded in a study of cytomegalovirus exposure and HLA in healthy donors (dated by TCRdb to about 2017). For the wider study: According to an earlier analysis of around 600 of the donors, 150 million to 200 million T cells yielded over 90 million unique TCR beta sequences and about 300 Gb of sequence data. Among some 400 genotyped donors of the cohort, an average of approximately 220,000 unique TCR beta nucleotide sequences was sequenced per donor, of which 15% to 20% were non-productive. In addition to the first cohort of roughly 670 subjects, a separate validation cohort of 120 different subjects was used. Roughly 300 gigabases of sequencing data and approximately 93 million unique TCR sequences were included in an early release covering under 650 HLA-typed donors. Donor age, sex, ethnicity and CMV serostatus were collected together with the repertoire data. Rather than drawing on any new phenotypic data, the later analysis identified candidate immune exposures from TCR beta sequences and the way those sequences occurred across donors. The study was designed to test whether signatures of past pathogen exposure could be identified by cataloging public T cell receptors. The study combined high-throughput TCR immunosequencing, statistical association of individual TCRs with disease status, and machine learning to predict cytomegalovirus infection status. To study patterns of TCR occurrence, a later analysis re-analyzed previously published TCR beta repertoires from around 660 donors and added high-resolution HLA genotyping. All discovery cohort repertoires had been generated using a single sequencing platform. The study used immunosequencing to profile the T cell repertoires of 666 subjects and linked those repertoires to cytomegalovirus serostatus. A later genetic analysis used genome-wide SNP genotypes for about 65% of the roughly 670 donors, treating that subset as a discovery cohort. Typing coverage differed by locus: A, B, C, DRB1 and DQB1 were typed in about 629-630 donors, DQA1 in 500 to 550, DPA1 in over 600, and DPB1 in approximately 450. Four to six DR-DQ haplotypes were handled as single units for association and clustering because linkage in the cohort was strong. An earlier analysis of 587 of the donors used high-throughput TCR beta sequencing to judge whether each TCR beta V gene segment behaved as functional or pseudogenic. Of the roughly 400 genotyped donors, around 81% fell in the genetic ancestry cluster associated with self-reported Caucasian donors. HLA typing included class I and class II loci at four-digit resolution. Broader findings and caveats from the paper: In a later analysis, more than 15,000 TCR beta sequences were associated with specific HLA alleles at a false discovery rate of 0.05. According to the authors, the approach could potentially be generalized to other disease states and immunological phenotypes. In a later analysis, HLA-associated TCR beta chains were found to be more clonally expanded and to have lower generation probabilities than equally common non-associated chains. In this cohort, only TCR beta chains were sequenced, and detectable features were limited by the absence of alpha or paired-chain data. The only immune exposure information available for the cohort was CMV serostatus. A further reported finding was that TCR beta sequences accurately predicted the HLA-A and HLA-B alleles for most subjects in the first cohort. A total of 150 to 200 TCR beta chains were listed by the study as associated with cytomegalovirus. Because the 87-base-pair reads could not distinguish some IMGT-functional V segments, including TRBV6-2 and TRBV6-3, those segments were excluded. Assigning TCR associations to individual alleles was difficult when HLA alleles, especially DR and DQ, strongly co-occurred. Most CMV-associated TCR beta chains appeared to be HLA-restricted in a later analysis, and the HLA associations seemed to be driven largely by CMV exposure. Most TCR sequences were observed very rarely across donors, whereas some public TCRs were present in many individuals. Because some donors lacked HLA typing at each locus, the association tests relied only on the typed subset. Three of the identified cytomegalovirus-associated TCR beta chains were confirmed in vitro to be specific for cytomegalovirus antigens. The presence/absence analyses assumed that sequencing depth was roughly uniform across donors, and that assumption may not be true. Linkage disequilibrium might explain the correlated functional status among segregating V segments, but an unknown experimental factor could not be ruled out. V-gene and J-gene trimming of TCR beta chains was associated with a missense DCLRE1C variant in a later genetic analysis, and the association was replicated in an independent cohort. A later analysis found that TCR association rates varied across HLA loci, with DRB1 alleles showing the most associated TCRs and HLA-C alleles the fewest. The earlier analysis of some 560 of the donors excluded roughly 17 rarely observed V segments, including chromosome 9 orphons, because counts were too low. Cytomegalovirus status was reported to be diagnosed by the classifier with high specificity and sensitivity in both the original and validation cohorts. In an earlier analysis of 587 of the donors, most TCR beta V segments appeared in productive rearrangements about 87% or about 30% of the time, broadly matching IMGT annotations. Several of the top co-occurrence clusters appeared to be linked to parvovirus B19, influenza, CMV and Epstein-Barr virus, according to a later analysis. In a later genetic analysis, fewer N-insertions in productive TCRs were reported among donors in an Asian-associated ancestry cluster than the approximately 710-donor mean. A cluster of highly shared sequence variants was judged likely to represent a technical artifact of the sequencing pipeline.

In total, roughly 710 healthy bone marrow donors made up the cohort. At the time of sampling, every cohort member was nominally healthy, though immune exposures that went unrecorded were likely present. The donor was CMV seropositive and belonged to the group of about 290 seropositive cohort members. A peripheral blood sample was provided by each donor, and peripheral blood mononuclear cells were used for TCR beta sequencing. Genomic DNA extraction from the blood cell samples was performed with the Qiagen DNeasy Blood Extraction Kit. As to this clone: The antigen it recognizes is unknown. No quality values exist for individual bases; no much larger clone is one base distant.

Libraries were built with the immunoSEQ multiplex PCR assay. For the multiplex PCR, a mixture combining 60 forward primers for TCR Vbeta segments and 13 reverse primers for TCR Jbeta segments was used. The CDR3 region of rearranged TCR beta genes was amplified from genomic DNA with a multiplex PCR assay. The Illumina HiSeq System was used to sequence the amplified TCR beta libraries as 87-base-pair reads. As for how the authors treated the data: In a later analysis, tens of millions of unique TCR beta chains were counted across the 500 to 850 repertoires, and roughly 11 million of these chains were shared by at least two donors. To remove PCR and sequencing errors, raw reads were error-corrected and collapsed into unique sequences using a nearest-neighbor algorithm that merged closely related sequences. V, D and J gene segments were assigned by aligning CDR3 sequences to IMGT reference sequences. Each retained sequence needed at least a six-nucleotide match to both a V gene segment and a J gene segment. A rearrangement counted as productive if the CDR3 had no stop codons and remained in frame with V and J, and every other rearrangement counted as non-productive. Following IMGT convention, CDR3 was defined as the stretch from the second conserved V-encoded cysteine up to the conserved J-encoded phenylalanine. The earlier analysis of some 540 of the donors excluded any sequence lacking an unambiguous match to a single V gene segment. In an earlier analysis of a few hundred of the donors, V segments were called functional above 56.7% productive rearrangements and were called segregating when the between-donor standard deviation exceeded 5%. To diagnose cytomegalovirus status from the catalog of TCR beta chain sequences, a statistical classification framework was built. In a later analysis, V and J genes were assigned by comparing TCR nucleotide sequences against IMGT/GENE-DB human TR gene sequences. In a later analysis, CDR3 sequences and most-parsimonious VDJ recombination scenarios were assigned using the TCRdist pipeline. In a later analysis, each TCR beta chain was defined by its CDR3 amino acid sequence together with its V-gene family, and reads without a unique V-gene family were excluded. A later analysis removed nearly 600 highly shared, low-generation-probability nucleotide sequences to deal with suspected cross-contamination and a sequencing artifact. In a later analysis, a clonal expansion index was calculated for each public chain from normalized within-repertoire ranks of inferred template counts. In a later analysis, generation probabilities were computed with a VDJ recombination model fitted to out-of-frame rearrangements, and the resulting probabilities were checked against IGoR. In a later analysis, TCR-TCR, TCR-HLA and TCR-CMV co-occurrence was scored with hypergeometric tests, and a repertoire-size bias correction was applied to TCR pairs. In a later analysis, false discovery rates were estimated by permuting HLA or CMV assignments 20 times. In a later analysis, co-occurring TCRs were grouped using DBSCAN, and TCRdist sequence similarity was added for clustering within HLA-allele-positive subsets. Repertoires with fewer than 30,000 or more than 120,000 public chains were left out of co-occurrence clustering, as were four to six repertoires with anomalous nucleotide sharing. TCRdb carries this immuneACCESS record with in-frame sequences only. Its versions omit some clonotypes, under half of them owing to an unresolved V gene in the studies checked, with the rest unexplained. V, J and clone size derive from that table, while D and trimming were established from the DNA sequence. Present in this sample are approximately 120,000 clones, approximately 80% of which were seen just once. Roughly 11% of the sample rests with the top ten.

The CDR3 has 15 amino acids, counting the end cysteine and phenylalanine. Only the CDR3 part of the read is kept: 45 bases, read in frame from the first base. V is reduced by 8 bases and J by 4 bases, leaving a spacing of 18 bases between them. CDR1 and CDR2 were assigned from the germline V gene as MNHNS and SASEGT. Material: PBMCs. The source of this sequence is a man between 35 and 55 years old in good health and CMV-seropositive. The chain is assembled from TRBV6-1 and TRBJ1-5, with TRBD1 as a weak D call on 6 bases. The CDR3 loop reads CASSTEGGGNQPQHF. The DNA sequence is as follows: TGTGCCAGCTCTACCGAGGGGGGGGGAAATCAGCCCCAGCATTTT.